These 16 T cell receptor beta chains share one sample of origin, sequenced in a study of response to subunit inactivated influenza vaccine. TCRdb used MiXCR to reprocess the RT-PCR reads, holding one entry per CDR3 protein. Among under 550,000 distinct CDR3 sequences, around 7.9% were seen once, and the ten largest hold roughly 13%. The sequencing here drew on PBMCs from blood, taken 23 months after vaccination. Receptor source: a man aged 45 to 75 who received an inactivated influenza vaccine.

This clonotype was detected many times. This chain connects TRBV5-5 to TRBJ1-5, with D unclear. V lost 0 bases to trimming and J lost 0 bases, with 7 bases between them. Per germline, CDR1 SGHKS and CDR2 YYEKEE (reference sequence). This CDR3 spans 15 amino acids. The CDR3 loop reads CASSLDRYSNQPQHF. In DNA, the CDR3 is TGTGCCAGCAGCTTGGACAGATATAGCAATCAGCCCCAGCATTTT. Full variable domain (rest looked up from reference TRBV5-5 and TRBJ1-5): DAGVTQSPTHLIKTRGQQVTLRCSPISGHKSVSWYQQVLGQGPQFIFQYYEKEERGRGNFPDRFSARQFPNYSSELNVNALLLGDSALYLCASSLDRYSNQPQHFGDGTRLSIL.

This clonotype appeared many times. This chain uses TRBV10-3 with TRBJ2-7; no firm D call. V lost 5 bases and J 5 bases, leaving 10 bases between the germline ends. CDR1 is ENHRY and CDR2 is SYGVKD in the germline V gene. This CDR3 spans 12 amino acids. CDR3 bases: TGTGCCATCAGTCGGCAAGACCACGAGCAGTACTTC. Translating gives CAISRQDHEQYF.

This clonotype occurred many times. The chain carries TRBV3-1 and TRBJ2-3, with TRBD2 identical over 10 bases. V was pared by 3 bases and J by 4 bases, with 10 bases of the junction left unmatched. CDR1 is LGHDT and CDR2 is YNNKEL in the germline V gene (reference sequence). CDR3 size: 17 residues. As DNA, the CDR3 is TGTGCCAGCAGCCACAGACCTAGCGGGAGATCCCCAGATACGCAGTATTTT. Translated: CASSHRPSGRSPDTQYF.

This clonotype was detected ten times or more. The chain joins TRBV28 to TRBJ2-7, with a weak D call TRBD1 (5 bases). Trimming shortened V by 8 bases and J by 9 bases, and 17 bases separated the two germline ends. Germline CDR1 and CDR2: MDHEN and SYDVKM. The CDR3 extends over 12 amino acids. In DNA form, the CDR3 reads TGTGCCAGCGGCCGTTCCAGGGTCGGGCAGTACTTC. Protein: CASGRSRVGQYF.

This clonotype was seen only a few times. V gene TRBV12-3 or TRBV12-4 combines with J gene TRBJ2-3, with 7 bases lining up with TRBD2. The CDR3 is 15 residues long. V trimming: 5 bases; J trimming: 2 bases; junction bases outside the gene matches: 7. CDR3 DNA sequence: TGTGCCAGCAGTCGGGGGGAGACTTACACAGATACGCAGTATTTT. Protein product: CASSRGETYTDTQYF.

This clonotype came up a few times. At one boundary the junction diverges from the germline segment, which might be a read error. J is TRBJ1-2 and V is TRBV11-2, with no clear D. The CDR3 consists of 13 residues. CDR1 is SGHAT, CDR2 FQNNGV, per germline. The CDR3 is CASSLAYNFGYTF. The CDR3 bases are TGTGCCAGCAGCTTAGCATACAACTTTGGCTACACCTTC.

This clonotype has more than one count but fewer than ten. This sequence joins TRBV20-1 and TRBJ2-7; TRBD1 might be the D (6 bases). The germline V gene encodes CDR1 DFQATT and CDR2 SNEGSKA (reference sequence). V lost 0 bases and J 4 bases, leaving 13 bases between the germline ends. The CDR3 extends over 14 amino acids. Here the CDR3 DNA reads TGCAGTGCTAGAGATCCCAGGGGTCCTTACGAGCAGTACTTC. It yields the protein CSARDPRGPYEQYF.

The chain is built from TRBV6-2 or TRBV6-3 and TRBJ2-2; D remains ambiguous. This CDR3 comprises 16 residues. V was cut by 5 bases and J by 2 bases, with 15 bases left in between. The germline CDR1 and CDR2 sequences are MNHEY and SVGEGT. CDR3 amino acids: CASSEVFLLNTGELFF. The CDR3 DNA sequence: TGTGCCAGCAGTGAGGTCTTCCTCCTCAACACCGGGGAGCTGTTTTTT.

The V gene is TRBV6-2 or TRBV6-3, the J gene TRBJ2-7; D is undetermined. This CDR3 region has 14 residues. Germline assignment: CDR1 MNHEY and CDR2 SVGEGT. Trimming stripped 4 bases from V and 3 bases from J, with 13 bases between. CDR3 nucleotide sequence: TGTGCCAGCAGTTCTAAAAGTGGTGACTACGAGCAGTACTTC. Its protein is CASSSKSGDYEQYF.

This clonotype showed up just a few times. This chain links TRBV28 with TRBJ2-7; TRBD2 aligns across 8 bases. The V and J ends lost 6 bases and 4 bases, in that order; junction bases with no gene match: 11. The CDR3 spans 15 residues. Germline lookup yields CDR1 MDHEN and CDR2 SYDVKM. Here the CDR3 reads CASRRIGTSGYEQYF. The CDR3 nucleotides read TGTGCCAGCAGGCGCATCGGGACTAGTGGGTACGAGCAGTACTTC.

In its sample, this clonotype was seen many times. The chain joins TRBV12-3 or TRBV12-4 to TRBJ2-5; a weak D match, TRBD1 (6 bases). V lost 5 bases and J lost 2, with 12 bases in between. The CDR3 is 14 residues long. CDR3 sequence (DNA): TGTGCCAGCAGTCAACAGGGTACGCAAGAGACCCAGTACTTC. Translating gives CASSQQGTQETQYF.

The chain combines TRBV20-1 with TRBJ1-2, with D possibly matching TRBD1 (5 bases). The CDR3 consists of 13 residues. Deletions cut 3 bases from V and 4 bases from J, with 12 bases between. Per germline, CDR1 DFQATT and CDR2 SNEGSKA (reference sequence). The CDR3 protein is CSARTELFYGYTF. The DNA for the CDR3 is TGCAGTGCTAGGACAGAACTATTCTATGGCTACACCTTC.

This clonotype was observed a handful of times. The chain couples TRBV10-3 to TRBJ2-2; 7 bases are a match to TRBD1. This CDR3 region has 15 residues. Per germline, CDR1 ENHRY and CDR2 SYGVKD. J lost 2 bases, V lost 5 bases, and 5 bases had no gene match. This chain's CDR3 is CAISRTGDNTGELFF. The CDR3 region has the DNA TGTGCCATCAGTCGGACAGGAGATAACACCGGGGAGCTGTTTTTT.

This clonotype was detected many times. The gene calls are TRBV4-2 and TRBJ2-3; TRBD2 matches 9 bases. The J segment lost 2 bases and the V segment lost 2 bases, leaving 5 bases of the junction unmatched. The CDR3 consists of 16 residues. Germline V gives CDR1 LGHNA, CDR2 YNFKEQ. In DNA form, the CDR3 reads TGTGCCAGCAGCCAAAATAGCGGGGGTTCCACAGATACGCAGTATTTT. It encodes CASSQNSGGSTDTQYF.

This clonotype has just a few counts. CDR3 amino acids: CASSQDRSLRGKNIQYF. CDR3 nucleotides: TGCGCCAGCAGCCAAGATCGGTCTCTGCGAGGCAAAAACATTCAGTACTTC. The chain combines TRBV4-3 with TRBJ2-4, with no clear D. From germline, CDR1 is LGHNA and CDR2 YSLEER. This CDR3 comprises 17 residues. Trimming cost V 0 bases and J 3 bases, with 15 bases left between them.

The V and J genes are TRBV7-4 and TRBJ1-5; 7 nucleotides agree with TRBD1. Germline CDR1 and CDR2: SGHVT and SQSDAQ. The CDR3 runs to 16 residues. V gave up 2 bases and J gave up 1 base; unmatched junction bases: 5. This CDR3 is CASSLLPGGSNQPQHF. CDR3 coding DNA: TGTGCCAGCAGCTTACTTCCAGGGGGAAGCAATCAGCCCCAGCATTTT.